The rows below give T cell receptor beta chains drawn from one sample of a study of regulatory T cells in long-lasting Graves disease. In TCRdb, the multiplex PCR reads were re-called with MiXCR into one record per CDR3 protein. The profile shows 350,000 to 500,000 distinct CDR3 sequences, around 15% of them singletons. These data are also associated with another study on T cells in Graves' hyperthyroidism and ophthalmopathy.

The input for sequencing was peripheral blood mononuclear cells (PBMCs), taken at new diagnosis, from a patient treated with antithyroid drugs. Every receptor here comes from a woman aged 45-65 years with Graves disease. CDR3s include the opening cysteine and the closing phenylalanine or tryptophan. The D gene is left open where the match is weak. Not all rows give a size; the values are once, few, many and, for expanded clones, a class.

CASSASGNYGYTF	TGTGCCAGCAGTGCCTCAGGAAACTATGGCTACACCTTC	TRBJ1-2	NA	TRBV6-2/TRBV6-3	few
CASSPIYAGRGQPQHF	TGTGCCAGCAGTCCCATCTACGCAGGGCGAGGGCAGCCCCAGCATTTT	TRBJ1-5	NA	TRBV12-3/TRBV12-4	many
CSASDGGQGRTLVGEAFF	TGCAGTGCTAGCGACGGGGGACAGGGACGAACCTTGGTGGGTGAAGCTTTCTTT	TRBJ1-1	TRBD1	TRBV20-1	NA
CASSPGLSGYTF	TGTGCCAGCAGCCCCGGGCTCTCGGGCTACACCTTC	TRBJ1-2	NA	TRBV28	few
CASSLDLSAKNIQYF	TGTGCCAGCAGCTTGGATCTATCCGCCAAAAACATTCAGTACTTC	TRBJ2-4	NA	TRBV13	many
CASSVGTSGRQETQYF	TGTGCCAGCAGCGTTGGGACTAGCGGGCGGCAAGAGACCCAGTACTTC	TRBJ2-5	TRBD2	TRBV7-7	few
CASRHRQGAGYEQYF	TGTGCCAGCAGACACCGACAGGGGGCGGGCTACGAGCAGTACTTC	TRBJ2-7	TRBD1	TRBV28	NA
CASSTSGANVLTF	TGCGCCAGCAGCACTTCTGGGGCCAACGTCCTGACTTTC	TRBJ2-6	NA	TRBV5-1	many
CASSLEASGNEQFF	TGTGCCAGCAGCTTAGAGGCTAGCGGCAATGAGCAGTTCTTC	TRBJ2-1	TRBD2	TRBV7-2	NA
CASSTFHLGTEAFF	TGTGCCAGCAGCACCTTTCATCTGGGCACTGAAGCTTTCTTT	TRBJ1-1	NA	TRBV5-6	few
CASSQDTGGLGRGDTQYF	TGCGCCAGCAGCCAAGATACGGGAGGGTTAGGAAGAGGCGATACGCAGTATTTT	TRBJ2-3	TRBD2	TRBV4-1	few
CASSQGPQGVNEKLFF	TGTGCCAGCAGCCAAGGACCACAGGGTGTGAATGAAAAACTGTTTTTT	TRBJ1-4	NA	TRBV3-1	many